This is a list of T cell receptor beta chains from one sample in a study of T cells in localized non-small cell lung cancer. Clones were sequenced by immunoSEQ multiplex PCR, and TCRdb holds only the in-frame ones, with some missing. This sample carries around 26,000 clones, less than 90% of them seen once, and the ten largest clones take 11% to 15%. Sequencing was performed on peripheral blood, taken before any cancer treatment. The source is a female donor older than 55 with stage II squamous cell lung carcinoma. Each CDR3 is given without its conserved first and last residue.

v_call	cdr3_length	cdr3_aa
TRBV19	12	ATRREASTDTQY
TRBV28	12	ASTTGRTPGELF
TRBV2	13	ASSDRGAMNTEAF
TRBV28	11	ATHRGGSEGYT
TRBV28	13	ASSSDRVLAGELF
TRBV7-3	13	ASSLTGGGYYGYT
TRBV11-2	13	ASSLDLSGIGELF
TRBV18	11	ASSPGTDEKLF
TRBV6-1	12	ASSSGPFSYEQY
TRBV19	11	ASSRQSWDGYT
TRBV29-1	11	SVPSSGANVLT
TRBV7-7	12	ASSRAGGTGELF
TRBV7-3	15	ASSPRLAGDGTDTQY
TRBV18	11	ASSPRRDGEQF
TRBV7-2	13	ASSLGDREAEKLF
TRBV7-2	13	ASSSSGAVETEAF
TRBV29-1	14	SAPPANRLGNTEAF
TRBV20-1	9	SATLVYEQY
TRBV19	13	ASSMTEAFNYGYT
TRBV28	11	ASRYTVGQPQH
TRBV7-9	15	ASSFPTSGGANNEQF
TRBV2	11	ASIEGEGNTIY
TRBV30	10	AWSRRNNEQF
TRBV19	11	ASTWGHNQPQH
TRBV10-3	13	AISESIEVQYEQY
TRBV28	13	ASSFAWGESYGYT
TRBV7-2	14	ASRTGTGGRGTEAF
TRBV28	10	ASRTASQPQH
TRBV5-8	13	ASSQKQGLADTQY
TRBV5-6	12	ASSLRGGHNIQY
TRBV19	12	ASSRTGPGDIQY
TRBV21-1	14	ASSPEGTGVKDTQY
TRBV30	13	AWSRGGINTGELF
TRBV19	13	ASNGRTGVNSPLH
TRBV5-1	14	ASSLAADSFNYGYT
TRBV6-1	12	ASSEGPLGGIQY
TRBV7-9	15	ASSLSMLRGSTDTQY
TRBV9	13	ASSGRSGGQETQY
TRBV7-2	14	ASSTPGLSVYNEQF
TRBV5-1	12	ASSLGMGNEKLF
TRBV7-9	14	ASSPTGLTLTDTQY